These 6 T cell receptor beta chains were sequenced from one sample in a study of T cell repertoires in cytomegalovirus infection. TCRdb re-analysed the reads in MiXCR, keeping a single row per CDR3 protein. The sample records approximately 250,000 distinct CDR3 sequences, approximately 24% being singletons. The sequencing input was CD8+ T cells from PBMCs. The origin of the receptors is a human donor in good health (CMV status not recorded). Some clones in this sample may be carry-over from other donors' samples.

The V gene is TRBV12-3 or TRBV12-4, the J gene TRBJ2-2; 10 bases align to TRBD2. The CDR3 consists of 15 residues. J was trimmed by 7 bases and V by 3 bases; bases with no gene match: 5. The CDR3 coding sequence is TGTGCCAGCAGTTTCACTAGCGGGGTACTCGGGGAGCTGTTTTTT. As protein: CASSFTSGVLGELFF.

A few counts support this clonotype. The CDR3 DNA reads TGTGCCAGCAGCTTGGCTCGGTGGGACGAGCAGTACTTC. It specifies CASSLARWDEQYF. The chain is built from TRBV7-3 and TRBJ2-7; no firm D call. The CDR3 extends over 13 amino acids. The germline V and J ends were trimmed by 3 bases and 5 bases, with 11 bases remaining between them. Germline V gene lookup returns CDR1 SGHTA and CDR2 FQGTGA.

This clonotype was detected only a few times. This chain uses TRBV20-1 with TRBJ2-1; 7 nucleotides agree with TRBD2. CDR3 size: 15 residues. V was pared by 2 bases and J by 0 bases, with 4 bases of the junction left unmatched. Germline V gives CDR1 DFQATT, CDR2 SNEGSKA (reference sequence). CDR3 amino acids: CSARLADNSYNEQFF. The CDR3 nucleotides are TGCAGTGCTAGACTAGCGGATAACTCCTACAATGAGCAGTTCTTC.

This clonotype showed up many times. The chain employs TRBV7-2 and TRBJ1-5; maybe TRBD1 (6 bases). Trimming removed 1 base at V and 5 bases at J, with 18 bases between. The CDR3 extends over 17 amino acids. Germline V CDR1 and CDR2: SGHTA, FQGNSA. The CDR3 bases are TGTGCCAGCAGCTTAGGGAGGTCAGGGGTCTACCATCAGCCCCAGCATTTT. It is translated as CASSLGRSGVYHQPQHF.

This clonotype was detected many times. The chain recombines TRBV12-3 or TRBV12-4 with TRBJ2-7; 7 bases line up with TRBD2. Unmatched junction bases numbered 1, after V lost 3 bases and J lost 5 bases. There are 12 residues in the CDR3. CDR3 DNA: TGTGCCAGCAGTTTCGCGGGGGACGAGCAGTACTTC. Its protein product is CASSFAGDEQYF.

This clonotype has a count of ten or more. The CDR3 protein is CASRPTGYSNQPQHF. DNA for the CDR3: TGTGCCAGCAGACCGACAGGATATAGCAATCAGCCCCAGCATTTT. The V call is TRBV28, the J call TRBJ1-5; TRBD1 might be the D (6 bases). V was pared by 6 bases and J by 0 bases, with 12 bases between. Germline V lookup: CDR1 MDHEN, CDR2 SYDVKM. CDR3 size: 15 residues.